The 28 T cell receptor beta chains given below trace back to one sample, sequenced in a study of T cells in Graves' hyperthyroidism and ophthalmopathy. RNA transcripts gave rise to amplified TCR beta CDR3 regions. HTBI primers drove first-round RT-PCR of the TCR CDR3. TCRdb analysed the multiplex PCR reads with MiXCR anew, one entry per CDR3 protein. The sample gives approximately 400,000 distinct CDR3 sequences, 14% of which show up once; less than 20% is in the top ten. The source material was blood. The origin of the receptors is a woman aged 25 to 39 with Graves' ophthalmopathy.

This rearrangement joins TRBV24-1 to TRBJ2-1; 7 bases fit TRBD1. Germline V lookup: CDR1 KGHDR, CDR2 SFDVKD. The CDR3 contains 14 residues. J was trimmed by 2 bases and V by 10 bases; bases with no gene match: 7. CDR3 sequence reads: CATGPGTAYNEQFF. The DNA for the CDR3 is TGTGCCACAGGGCCGGGGACAGCCTACAATGAGCAGTTCTTC.

This clonotype has more than one count but fewer than ten. At one boundary the junction diverges from the germline segment, which might be a read error. This rearrangement joins TRBV4-1 to TRBJ2-1; D is ambiguous. The CDR3 runs to 16 residues. The V gene's germline CDR1 is MGHRA and CDR2 YSYEKL. CDR3 sequence reads: CAGSQDQPSSYNEQFF. The CDR3 DNA sequence: TGCGCCGGCAGCCAAGATCAGCCGAGCTCCTACAATGAGCAGTTCTTC.

In its sample, this clonotype was seen many times. The chain uses TRBV4-2 and TRBJ2-4, with D possibly TRBD2 on 5 matching bases. This CDR3 has 15 amino acids. The germline V gene encodes CDR1 LGHNA and CDR2 YNFKEQ. V was cut by 1 base and J by 0 bases, with 7 bases left in between. The CDR3 sequence: CASSQADLAKNIQYF. The CDR3 coding sequence is TGTGCCAGCAGCCAAGCGGACTTAGCCAAAAACATTCAGTACTTC.

This clonotype was seen only a few times. The CDR3 region has the DNA TGTGCCAGCAGCTCGACAGGGCCCCTCCACTTT. Translated: CASSSTGPLHF. This rearrangement joins TRBV7-9 to TRBJ1-6, with 7 positions matching TRBD1. Looked up from germline, CDR1 is SEHNR and CDR2 is FQNEAQ (reference sequence). The CDR3 contains 11 residues. Germline trimming cut 4 bases from V and 13 bases from J; bases unmatched to any gene: 1.

Many counts were recorded for this clonotype. The CDR3 protein is CASSPTQPIAGNSGNEQFF. The CDR3 nucleotides are TGTGCCAGCAGTCCCACCCAGCCCATAGCGGGGAACTCAGGGAATGAGCAGTTCTTC. The V and J genes are TRBV28 and TRBJ2-1, with 8 bases identical to TRBD2. Germline CDR1 MDHEN, CDR2 SYDVKM. V shed 5 bases, J shed 7 bases, and the junction held 22 bases outside the gene matches. The CDR3 has 19 residues.

Comments on this clonotype: It may be a read error: a sequence one base away is much more abundant. This sequence joins TRBV6-1 and TRBJ1-2; the D is unclear. V dropped 11 bases and J dropped 7 bases, with 14 bases sitting between them. CDR1 and CDR2 from the germline V gene are MNHNS and SASEGT. The CDR3 contains 11 residues. The CDR3 here is CAGWGSGGYTF. Written as DNA, the CDR3 is TGTGCCGGCTGGGGTTCAGGTGGCTACACCTTC.

This clonotype was seen ten or more times. This chain uses TRBV6-1 with TRBJ1-1; a weak D match, TRBD1 (5 bases). V gave up 2 bases and J gave up 7 bases, with 17 bases separating them. Germline-derived CDR1 and CDR2 are MNHNS and SASEGT. CDR3 length equals 15 residues. CDR3 sequence (DNA): TGTGCCAGCAGTGAATATGGGGGGTCATCCAGTGAAGCTTTCTTT. It yields the protein CASSEYGGSSSEAFF.

This clonotype was seen only a few times. A much larger clone is a single base away; this may be a read error. This sequence joins TRBV12-3 or TRBV12-4 and TRBJ2-5; D is perhaps TRBD1 or TRBD2 (6 bases each). This CDR3 has 16 amino acids. V lost 6 bases and J lost 2, with 19 bases in between. Here the CDR3 DNA reads TGTGCCAGCAGCCTCCGCCTCCGGGGGACACAAGAGACCCAGTACTTC. It specifies CASSLRLRGTQETQYF.

This clonotype was detected many times. J is TRBJ1-1 and V is TRBV27; 7 nucleotides agree with TRBD1. Germline V gene data show CDR1 as MNHEY and CDR2 as SMNVEV (reference sequence). This CDR3 has 14 amino acids. J gave up 1 base and V 7 bases, and 6 bases lay outside the gene matches. The CDR3 DNA reads as TGTGCCAGCAAGACAGGGAGACCGAACACTGAAGCTTTCTTT. It is translated as CASKTGRPNTEAFF.

This clonotype was picked up many times. This chain uses TRBV11-3 with TRBJ2-2; D is possibly TRBD2 (5 bases). This CDR3 is built from 15 residues. Germline V gives CDR1 SGHNT, CDR2 YENEEA. The germline V and J ends were trimmed by 3 bases and 5 bases, with 13 bases remaining between them. CDR3 sequence (DNA): TGTGCCAGCAGCTTTCTTATCGGGGTAACCGGGGAGCTGTTTTTT. Amino acids: CASSFLIGVTGELFF.

This clonotype was observed at least ten times. The rearrangement uses TRBV7-9 and TRBJ1-5, with unresolved D. The CDR3 sequence is 15 residues long. Germline CDR1 and CDR2: SEHNR and FQNEAQ (reference sequence). V was cut by 5 bases and J by 3 bases, with 14 bases left in between. CDR3 nucleotide sequence: TGTGCCAGCAGCCAGGACGGGGAACCCAATCAGCCCCAGCATTTT. This codes for CASSQDGEPNQPQHF.

This clonotype was counted many times. The genes are TRBV10-2 and TRBJ2-7; D gene uncertain. CDR1 and CDR2 (germline): WSHSY, SAAADI. The CDR3 has 11 residues. V gave up 2 bases and J gave up 5 bases, with 4 bases separating them. The CDR3 loop reads CASSEMDEQYF. CDR3 coding DNA: TGCGCCAGCAGTGAGATGGACGAGCAGTACTTC.

The table lists this clonotype with many counts. The rearrangement uses TRBV6-1 and TRBJ2-3; D possibly corresponds to TRBD1 (6 bases). Germline V gene sequence: CDR1 MNHNS, CDR2 SASEGT. Deletions cut 6 bases from V and 2 bases from J, with 21 bases between. CDR3 length: 17 residues. The CDR3 loop reads CASSPPPLLGATDTQYF. CDR3 bases: TGTGCCAGCAGCCCCCCACCCTTGCTGGGGGCCACAGATACGCAGTATTTT.

The J gene is TRBJ1-5, the V gene TRBV15; TRBD1 agrees at 7 bases. The CDR3 runs to 13 residues. V was pared by 4 bases and J by 4 bases, with 1 base of the junction left unmatched. Germline CDR1 reads LNHNV; CDR2 reads YYDKDF (reference sequence). The CDR3 reads CATSIQGNQPQHF. In nucleotides, the CDR3 is TGTGCCACCAGCATACAGGGGAATCAGCCCCAGCATTTT.

Only a few counts were recorded for this clonotype. The chain combines TRBV6-2 or TRBV6-3 with TRBJ2-2; TRBD2 might be the D (6 bases). The CDR3 is 13 amino acids. Germline CDR1 reads MNHEY; CDR2 reads SVGEGT. V lost 7 bases, J lost 5 bases, and 11 bases lay in between. As DNA, the CDR3 is TGTGCCAGCACCTACGGGGGAACCGGGGAGCTGTTTTTT. Translation gives CASTYGGTGELFF.

The sample holds many counts of this clonotype. The V and J genes are TRBV5-5 and TRBJ2-7; possibly TRBD2 for D (6 bases). Trimming removed 5 bases at V and 4 bases at J, with 22 bases between. This CDR3 is built from 16 residues. Germline V gene lookup returns CDR1 SGHKS and CDR2 YYEKEE (reference sequence). CDR3 sequence (DNA): TGTGCCAGCAGTTGGCCATCGGAGGGGAATCTTTACGAGCAGTACTTC. Encoded protein: CASSWPSEGNLYEQYF. Based on the CDR3 plus reference TRBV5-5 and TRBJ2-7, the full variable domain is DAGVTQSPTHLIKTRGQQVTLRCSPISGHKSVSWYQQVLGQGPQFIFQYYEKEERGRGNFPDRFSARQFPNYSSELNVNALLLGDSALYLCASSWPSEGNLYEQYFGPGTRLTVT.

This clonotype was counted between two and nine times. The CDR3, as DNA: TGTGCCAGCAGCTATTTCAGGGGGCGTAAACTGAACACTGAAGCTTTCTTT. Its protein product is CASSYFRGRKLNTEAFF. The chain recombines TRBV7-2 with TRBJ1-1; 8 bases match TRBD1. Unmatched junction bases numbered 10, after V lost 4 bases and J lost 0 bases. CDR3 size: 17 residues. Germline CDR1 and CDR2: SGHTA and FQGNSA.

Turning to this clonotype: Being one base from a much bigger clone, this may be a read error. V and J are TRBV10-3 and TRBJ2-6; a weak D match, TRBD1 (5 bases). This CDR3 region has 16 residues. CDR1 ENHRY and CDR2 SYGVKD come from the germline V gene. The CDR3 here is CAVSETTGFGANVLTF. In DNA form, the CDR3 reads TGTGCCGTCAGTGAGACAACAGGTTTCGGGGCCAACGTCCTGACTTTC.

This clonotype occurred many times. This chain joins TRBV29-1 and TRBJ2-3, with TRBD1 matching over 7 bases. J was trimmed by 2 bases and V by 8 bases; bases with no gene match: 4. Per germline, CDR1 SQVTM and CDR2 ANQGSEA. The CDR3 is made up of 12 amino acids. The CDR3 sequence is CSQGTATDTQYF. Here the CDR3 DNA reads TGCAGCCAGGGGACAGCCACAGATACGCAGTATTTT.

This clonotype was detected many times. The rearrangement links TRBV30 to TRBJ1-1; D uncertain. This CDR3 is built from 14 residues. V lost 0 bases, J lost 3 bases, and 11 bases lay in between. Germline values: CDR1 GTSNPN, CDR2 SVGIG (reference sequence). The CDR3 reads CAWSVSLADTEAFF. The CDR3 DNA sequence: TGTGCCTGGAGTGTATCCCTGGCTGACACTGAAGCTTTCTTT.

This clonotype was picked up many times. This chain joins TRBV29-1 and TRBJ2-5; D possibly uses TRBD1 or TRBD2 (5 bases each). The CDR3 has 13 residues. Germline CDR1 SQVTM, CDR2 ANQGSEA. Trimming pared 7 bases from V and 4 bases from J, leaving 16 bases between. The chain's CDR3 is CSAQLSGRETQYF. The CDR3 DNA is TGCAGCGCACAATTGTCGGGGCGAGAGACCCAGTACTTC.

This clonotype came up a few times. A much larger clone differs from this one at a single base, so this may be a read error. This sequence joins TRBV7-6 and TRBJ2-5; D not certain. The germline CDR1 and CDR2 sequences are SGHVS and FNYEAQ. The germline V and J ends were trimmed by 2 bases and 1 base, with 20 bases remaining between them. This CDR3 comprises 18 residues. CDR3 protein: CASSLRFTIKISQETQYF. The CDR3 DNA sequence: TGTGCCAGCAGCTTAAGGTTTACTATCAAGATTTCCCAAGAGACCCAGTACTTC.

This clonotype has ten or more counts. The chain links TRBV5-6 to TRBJ1-1, with 9 bases identical to TRBD1. The CDR3 is 16 amino acids. The junction had 12 bases not matched to a gene; V was cut back by 4 bases and J by 5 bases. Germline CDR1 SGHDT, CDR2 YYEEEE. DNA of the CDR3: TGTGCCAGCAGCCCTATCCCTAGACAGGGGGGGACTGAAGCTTTCTTT. It is translated as CASSPIPRQGGTEAFF.

This clonotype was observed at least ten times. The V call is TRBV29-1, the J call TRBJ2-1, with 8 bases fitting TRBD2. The junction had 4 bases not matched to a gene; V was cut back by 4 bases and J by 5 bases. This CDR3 is 13 amino acids long. Germline CDR1 is SQVTM and CDR2 is ANQGSEA. CDR3 in amino acids: CSVVGGGNNEQFF. Written as DNA, the CDR3 is TGCAGCGTTGTCGGGGGGGGCAACAATGAGCAGTTCTTC.

V gene TRBV29-1 combines with J gene TRBJ2-7; 8 bases are a match to TRBD1. After removal of 6 bases from V and 1 base from J, the junction contained 5 bases not matched to a gene. This CDR3 has 13 residues. Germline loops: CDR1 SQVTM, CDR2 ANQGSEA. The CDR3 DNA sequence: TGCAGCGTGACAGGGGAAGGGTCCTACGAGCAGTACTTC. This translates into CSVTGEGSYEQYF.

This clonotype showed up many times. The V and J genes are TRBV7-9 and TRBJ1-2, with 10 bases lining up with TRBD1. The J segment lost 6 bases and the V segment lost 6 bases, leaving 4 bases of the junction unmatched. Germline values: CDR1 SEHNR, CDR2 FQNEAQ (reference sequence). The CDR3 consists of 13 residues. CDR3 sequence: CASRIGTGDGYTF. The CDR3 DNA is TGTGCCAGCAGGATTGGGACAGGGGATGGCTACACCTTC.

This clonotype was detected many times. The rearrangement joins TRBV7-6 to TRBJ2-7; no clear D gene. Germline V gene sequence: CDR1 SGHVS, CDR2 FNYEAQ. CDR3 size: 14 residues. Trimming shortened V by 2 bases and J by 2 bases, and 10 bases separated the two germline ends. CDR3 amino acids: CASSLSSPPYEQYF. The CDR3 nucleotides are TGTGCCAGCAGCTTATCGTCCCCTCCCTACGAGCAGTACTTC.

This clonotype was counted at least ten times. DNA of the CDR3: TGTGCCAGCAGTGCCATGAGCGGGGGGGCAGGAGCAGATACGCAGTATTTT. Protein product: CASSAMSGGAGADTQYF. The V and J genes are TRBV6-4 and TRBJ2-3, with 10 bases fitting TRBD2. J lost 4 bases, V lost 4 bases, and 11 bases had no gene match. CDR1 and CDR2 (germline): MRHNA, SNTAGT. The CDR3 runs to 17 residues.